One sample yielded the 20 T cell receptor beta chains listed below, sequenced in a study of cytomegalovirus exposure and HLA in healthy donors. PCR used 60 Vbeta primers and 13 Jbeta primers. Clones were read by immunoSEQ multiplex PCR, and TCRdb kept only the in-frame ones, dropping some. The sample includes 150,000 to 200,000 clones, around 80% of them seen just once. Sequencing used PBMCs. These receptors all stem from a woman between 35 and 50 years old in good health and CMV-seronegative.

CDR3 loop: CATSSPGGTQYF. The CDR3 nucleotides read TGTGCCACCAGCAGTCCCGGAGGGACCCAGTACTTC. The chain carries TRBV15 and TRBJ2-5; D may be TRBD2 (5 bases). The germline V gene has CDR1 LNHNV and CDR2 YYDKDF (reference sequence). CDR3 size: 12 residues. V dropped 3 bases and J dropped 7 bases, with 9 bases sitting between them.

A word on this clone: At one of its ends the junction is not consistent with the germline gene, which may arise from a read error. The V and J genes are TRBV7-9 and TRBJ1-2; tentative D call: TRBD1 (5 bases). Per germline, CDR1 SEHNR and CDR2 FQNEAQ (reference sequence). CDR3 length: 13 amino acids. The CDR3 nucleotides read TGTTCCAGCAGCTTGGAAGGGGTTACTGGCTACACCTTC. Translated: CSSSLEGVTGYTF.

This clone was observed a handful of times. The chain joins TRBV7-9 to TRBJ1-3; D not resolved. Germline CDR1 is SEHNR and CDR2 is FQNEAQ (reference sequence). The CDR3 has 15 amino acids. V was cut by 4 bases and J by 0 bases, with 10 bases left in between. CDR3 protein: CASSSGSYSGNTIYF. As DNA, the CDR3 is TGTGCCAGCAGCTCGGGTTCTTACTCTGGAAACACCATATATTTT. Full variable domain (rest looked up from reference TRBV7-9 and TRBJ1-3): DTGVSQNPRHKITKRGQNVTFRCDPISEHNRLYWYRQTLGQGPEFLTYFQNEAQLEKSRLLSDRFSAERPKGSFSTLEIQRTEQGDSAMYLCASSSGSYSGNTIYFGEGSWLTVV.

This chain uses TRBV2 with TRBJ2-1, with 8 bases fitting TRBD2. The CDR3 spans 14 residues. Germline values: CDR1 SNHLY, CDR2 FYNNEI. The J segment lost 10 bases and the V segment lost 6 bases, leaving 11 bases of the junction unmatched. DNA for the CDR3: TGTGCCAGCAGGCCCGGGGGGGCGGTTAGGGAGCAGTTCTTC. This sequence encodes CASRPGGAVREQFF.

V is TRBV2 and J is TRBJ1-1; 8 bases are a match to TRBD1. The CDR3 runs to 13 residues. With V trimmed by 4 bases and J by 4 bases, 2 bases remained unmatched. Per the germline V gene, CDR1 is SNHLY and CDR2 is FYNNEI. The CDR3 loop reads CASSGGQGTEAFF. CDR3 sequence (DNA): TGTGCCAGCAGTGGTGGACAGGGCACTGAAGCTTTCTTT.

In nucleotides, the CDR3 is TGTGCCAGCAGTTTAAAGACTCAGGGGTTCCTCGGCGCTGAAGCTTTCTTT. This translates into CASSLKTQGFLGAEAFF. The chain couples TRBV27 to TRBJ1-1, with D possibly TRBD1 on 6 matching bases. V was trimmed by 2 bases and J by 6 bases, leaving 22 bases between them. This CDR3 comprises 17 residues. Germline V gene data show CDR1 as MNHEY and CDR2 as SMNVEV (reference sequence).

The chain joins TRBV7-3 to TRBJ1-1; TRBD1 matches 7 bases. This CDR3 comprises 17 residues. The germline CDR1 and CDR2 sequences are SGHTA and FQGTGA. The trim removed 5 bases at V and 0 bases at J, leaving 12 bases unmatched. DNA of the CDR3: TGTGCCAGCAGCCAAACCCCTCTACAGGGGATGAACACTGAAGCTTTCTTT. Residues: CASSQTPLQGMNTEAFF.

On this clone: The sample holds other DNA sequences that translate to the same CDR3. This rearrangement joins TRBV4-2 to TRBJ1-2; TRBD1 is a possible D gene (5 bases). Germline values: CDR1 LGHNA, CDR2 YNFKEQ. With 2 bases removed from V and 9 bases from J, the gap between germline ends came to 16 bases. The CDR3 sequence is 14 residues long. This chain's CDR3 is CASSQPPGRESYTF. The DNA of the CDR3 is TGTGCCAGCAGCCAACCTCCGGGGCGGGAGAGCTACACCTTC.

The chain carries TRBV5-4 and TRBJ2-2; D gene unclear. The CDR3 loop spans 16 amino acids. Per germline, CDR1 SGHNT and CDR2 YYREEE (reference sequence). Trimming left V 1 base short and J 0 bases short, with 10 bases between. The DNA for the CDR3 is TGTGCCAGCAGCTTGTGGTTAGTCGCGAACACCGGGGAGCTGTTTTTT. Translation: CASSLWLVANTGELFF.

The chain links TRBV4-1 to TRBJ2-3, with 7 nucleotides matching TRBD2. With V trimmed by 1 base and J by 2 bases, 6 bases remained unmatched. CDR1 and CDR2 (germline): MGHRA, YSYEKL. This CDR3 has 16 residues. The CDR3 sequence: CASSQGVSGSTDTQYF. The CDR3 nucleotides read TGCGCCAGCAGCCAAGGAGTTAGCGGGTCCACAGATACGCAGTATTTT.

This chain connects TRBV28 to TRBJ1-5, with 8 positions matching TRBD1. V lost 5 bases, J lost 6 bases, and 6 bases stayed unmatched. The CDR3 sequence is 14 residues long. Germline CDR1 and CDR2: MDHEN and SYDVKM. The CDR3 loop is CASSTRTGPQPQHF. CDR3 DNA sequence: TGTGCCAGCAGTACCAGGACAGGGCCTCAGCCCCAGCATTTT.

J is TRBJ2-1 and V is TRBV28; 10 bases match TRBD2. The CDR3 is 17 amino acids. CDR1 and CDR2 (germline): MDHEN, SYDVKM. Trimming cost V 7 bases and J 0 bases; bases outside gene matches: 9. CDR3 in DNA: TGTGCCAGCACTTCGGGACTAGCGATGAGCTCCTACAATGAGCAGTTCTTC. This encodes CASTSGLAMSSYNEQFF.

The V and J genes are TRBV5-1 and TRBJ2-3; the D is unclear. Deletions cut 4 bases from V and 2 bases from J, with 17 bases between. CDR3 length: 16 residues. CDR1 is SGHRS, CDR2 YFSETQ, per germline. Here the CDR3 DNA reads TGCGCCAGCAGCGAAGGAACTAACCCTCTCACAGATACGCAGTATTTT. This codes for CASSEGTNPLTDTQYF.

This clone has just a few counts. The chain joins TRBV2 to TRBJ2-2; 8 positions agree with TRBD2. V lost 10 bases to trimming and J lost 3 bases; unmatched junction nucleotides: 10. Germline V gene lookup returns CDR1 SNHLY and CDR2 FYNNEI. The CDR3 is made up of 15 amino acids. For the CDR3, the DNA is TGTGCCACCCGGCGGACTAGCAGGGACACCGGGGAGCTGTTTTTT. Protein sequence: CATRRTSRDTGELFF.

V is TRBV29-1 and J is TRBJ2-5; D is perhaps TRBD1 (5 bases). The CDR3 consists of 12 residues. V lost 2 bases, J lost 3 bases, and 7 bases lay in between. Germline CDR1 and CDR2: SQVTM and ANQGSEA. The CDR3 nucleotides read TGCAGCGTTGAAAAAGGGGAAGAGACCCAGTACTTC. This translates into CSVEKGEETQYF.

The CDR3: CASSLWAGDKYNEQFF. CDR3 bases: TGTGCCAGCAGCTTGTGGGCAGGGGATAAATACAATGAGCAGTTCTTC. The chain combines TRBV11-3 with TRBJ2-1, with D perhaps TRBD1 (6 bases). Germline assignment: CDR1 SGHNT and CDR2 YENEEA. The CDR3 is 16 residues long. Trimming pared 3 bases from V and 4 bases from J, leaving 16 bases between.

The V gene is TRBV4-2, the J gene TRBJ1-4; 7 nucleotides match TRBD1. The CDR3 is 12 amino acids. Germline trimming cut 3 bases from V and 15 bases from J; bases unmatched to any gene: 7. The germline gives CDR1 LGHNA, CDR2 YNFKEQ. The CDR3 DNA reads TGTGCCAGCAGCCATTCGAGACAGGGCATGTTTTTT. Its protein product is CASSHSRQGMFF.

The chain carries TRBV19 and TRBJ2-1; 9 bases line up with TRBD2. The CDR3 totals 16 residues. Germline CDR1 reads LNHDA; CDR2 reads SQIVND (reference sequence). V was clipped by 1 base and J by 4 bases; unmatched bases: 5. CDR3 nucleotides: TGTGCCAGTAGTATAGGGGGACTAGCAGCATACAATGAGCAGTTCTTC. This gives the protein CASSIGGLAAYNEQFF.

The chain carries TRBV27 and TRBJ1-2; 10 bases match TRBD1. The germline V gene encodes CDR1 MNHEY and CDR2 SMNVEV (reference sequence). The junction had 2 bases not matched to a gene; V was cut back by 5 bases and J by 5 bases. The length of the CDR3 is 13 residues. The CDR3 protein is CASSRTGGYGYTF. CDR3 DNA sequence: TGTGCCAGCAGTAGGACAGGGGGGTATGGCTACACCTTC.

Notes on this clone: A read error may produce the germline difference seen at one junction end. The rearrangement uses TRBV20-1 and TRBJ1-2; the D is unclear. The CDR3 consists of 11 residues. Germline CDR1 and CDR2: DFQATT and SNEGSKA (reference sequence). CDR3 coding DNA: TGCAGTGCTAGAGACCGCGGGTCTCTATCCTTC. Its protein is CSARDRGSLSF.